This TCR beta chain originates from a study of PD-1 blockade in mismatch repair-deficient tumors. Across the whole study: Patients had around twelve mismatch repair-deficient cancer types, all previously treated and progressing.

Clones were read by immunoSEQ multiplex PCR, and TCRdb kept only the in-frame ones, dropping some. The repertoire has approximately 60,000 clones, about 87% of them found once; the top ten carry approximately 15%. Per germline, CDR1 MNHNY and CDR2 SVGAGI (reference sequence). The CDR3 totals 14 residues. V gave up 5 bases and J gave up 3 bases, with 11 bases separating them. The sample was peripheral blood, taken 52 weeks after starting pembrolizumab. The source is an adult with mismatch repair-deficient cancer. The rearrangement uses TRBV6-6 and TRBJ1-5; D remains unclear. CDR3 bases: TGTGCCAGCAGTGCACAAGGTCTCAATCAGCCCCAGCATTTT. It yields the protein CASSAQGLNQPQHF.